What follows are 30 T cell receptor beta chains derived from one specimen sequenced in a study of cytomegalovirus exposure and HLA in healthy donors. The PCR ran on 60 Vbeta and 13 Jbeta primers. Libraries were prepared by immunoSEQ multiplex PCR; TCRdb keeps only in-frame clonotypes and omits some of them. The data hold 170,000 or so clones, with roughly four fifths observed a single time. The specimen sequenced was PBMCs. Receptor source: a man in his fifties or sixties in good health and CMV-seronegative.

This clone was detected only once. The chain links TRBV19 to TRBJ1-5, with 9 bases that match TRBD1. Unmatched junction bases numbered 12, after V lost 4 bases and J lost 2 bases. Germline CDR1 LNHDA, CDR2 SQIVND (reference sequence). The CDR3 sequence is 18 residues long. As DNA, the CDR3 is TGTGCCAGTAGTAGAACAGGGGGCTCTCTGGTCCGCAATCAGCCCCAGCATTTT. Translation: CASSRTGGSLVRNQPQHF.

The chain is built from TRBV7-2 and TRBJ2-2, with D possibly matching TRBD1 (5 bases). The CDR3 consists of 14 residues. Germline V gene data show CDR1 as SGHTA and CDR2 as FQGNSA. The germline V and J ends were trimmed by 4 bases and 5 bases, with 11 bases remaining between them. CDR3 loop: CASSSGLQTGELFF. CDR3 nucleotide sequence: TGTGCCAGCAGCTCAGGGCTACAAACCGGGGAGCTGTTTTTT. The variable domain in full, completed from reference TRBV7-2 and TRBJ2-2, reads GAGVSQSPSNKVTEKGKDVELRCDPISGHTALYWYRQSLGQGLEFLIYFQGNSAPDKSGLPSDRFSAERTGGSVSTLTIQRTQQEDSAVYLCASSSGLQTGELFFGEGSRLTVL.

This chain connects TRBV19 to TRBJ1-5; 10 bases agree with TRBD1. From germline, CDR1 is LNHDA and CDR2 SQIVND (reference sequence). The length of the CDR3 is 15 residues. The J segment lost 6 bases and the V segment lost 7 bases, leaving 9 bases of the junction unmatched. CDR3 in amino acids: CASIGQGVIGQPQHF. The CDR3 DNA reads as TGTGCCAGTATCGGACAGGGGGTTATCGGTCAGCCCCAGCATTTT.

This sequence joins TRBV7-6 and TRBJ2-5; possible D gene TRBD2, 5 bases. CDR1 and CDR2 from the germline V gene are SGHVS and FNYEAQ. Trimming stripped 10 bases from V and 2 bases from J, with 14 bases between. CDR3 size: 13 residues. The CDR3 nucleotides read TGTGCCACCGGGATCGCGCAGCAAGAGACCCAGTACTTC. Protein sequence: CATGIAQQETQYF.

This CDR3 reads CASSPSAERSGELFF. CDR3 bases: TGCGCCAGCAGCCCGTCCGCGGAACGGTCCGGGGAGCTGTTTTTT. The chain is built from TRBV5-1 and TRBJ2-2; D is unresolved. Germline CDR1 and CDR2: SGHRS and YFSETQ. The CDR3 runs to 15 residues. The germline V and J ends were trimmed by 4 bases and 6 bases, with 16 bases remaining between them.

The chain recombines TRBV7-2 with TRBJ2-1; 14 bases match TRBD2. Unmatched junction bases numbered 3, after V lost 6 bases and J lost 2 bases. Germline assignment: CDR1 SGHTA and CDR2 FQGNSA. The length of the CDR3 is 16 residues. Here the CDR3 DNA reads TGTGCCAGCAGAAGACTAGCGGGAGGGGCCTACAATGAGCAGTTCTTC. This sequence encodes CASRRLAGGAYNEQFF.

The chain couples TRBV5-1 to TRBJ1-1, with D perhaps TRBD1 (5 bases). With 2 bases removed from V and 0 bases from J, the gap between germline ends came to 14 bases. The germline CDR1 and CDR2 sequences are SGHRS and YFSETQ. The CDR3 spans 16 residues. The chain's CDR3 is CASSLQTTDMNTEAFF. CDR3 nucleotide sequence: TGCGCCAGCAGCTTACAGACGACAGATATGAACACTGAAGCTTTCTTT.

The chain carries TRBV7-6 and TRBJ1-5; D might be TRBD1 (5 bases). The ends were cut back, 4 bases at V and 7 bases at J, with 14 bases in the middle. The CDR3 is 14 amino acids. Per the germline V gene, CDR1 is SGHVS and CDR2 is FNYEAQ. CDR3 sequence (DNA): TGTGCCAGCAGCTCCGGGGGAGGTGGCCAGCCCCAGCATTTT. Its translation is CASSSGGGGQPQHF.

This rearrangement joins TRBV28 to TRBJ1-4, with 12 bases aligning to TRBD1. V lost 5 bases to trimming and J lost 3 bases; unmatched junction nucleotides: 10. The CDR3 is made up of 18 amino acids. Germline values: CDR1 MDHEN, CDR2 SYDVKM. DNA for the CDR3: TGTGCCAGCAGTCTCGACCGGGACAGGGGGCTGGCTAATGAAAAACTGTTTTTT. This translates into CASSLDRDRGLANEKLFF.

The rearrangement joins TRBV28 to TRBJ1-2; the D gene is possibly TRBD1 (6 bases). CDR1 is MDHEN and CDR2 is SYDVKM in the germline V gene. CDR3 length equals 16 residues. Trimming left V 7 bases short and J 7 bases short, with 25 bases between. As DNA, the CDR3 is TGTGCCAGCATCAAGACAGGAACCCTCTTGGTTGTTGGCTACACCTTC. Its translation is CASIKTGTLLVVGYTF.

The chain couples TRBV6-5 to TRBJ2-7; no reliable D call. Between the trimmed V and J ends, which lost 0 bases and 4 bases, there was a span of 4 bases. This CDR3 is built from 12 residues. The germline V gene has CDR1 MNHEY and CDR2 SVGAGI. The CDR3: CASSYSRYEQYF. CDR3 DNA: TGTGCCAGCAGTTACTCCCGGTACGAGCAGTACTTC.

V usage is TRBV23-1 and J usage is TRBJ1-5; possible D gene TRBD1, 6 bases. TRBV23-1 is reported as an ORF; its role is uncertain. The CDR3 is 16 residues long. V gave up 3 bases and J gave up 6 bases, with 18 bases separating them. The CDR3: CASSHQGRGCPQPQHF. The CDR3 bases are TGCGCCAGCAGTCATCAGGGCAGGGGTTGCCCTCAGCCCCAGCATTTT.

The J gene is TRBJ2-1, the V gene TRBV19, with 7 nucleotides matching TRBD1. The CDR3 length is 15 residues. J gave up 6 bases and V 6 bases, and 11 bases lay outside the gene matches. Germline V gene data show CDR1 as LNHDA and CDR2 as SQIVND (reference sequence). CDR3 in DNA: TGTGCCAGTAGAACCGGGACAGTCAATGCCAATGAGCAGTTCTTC. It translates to CASRTGTVNANEQFF.

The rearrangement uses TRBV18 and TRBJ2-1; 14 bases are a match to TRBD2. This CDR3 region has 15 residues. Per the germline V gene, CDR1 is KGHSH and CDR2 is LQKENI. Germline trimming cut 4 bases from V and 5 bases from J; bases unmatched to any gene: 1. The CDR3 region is CASSLTSGGDNEQFF. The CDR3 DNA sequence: TGTGCCAGCTCACTGACTAGCGGGGGGGACAATGAGCAGTTCTTC.

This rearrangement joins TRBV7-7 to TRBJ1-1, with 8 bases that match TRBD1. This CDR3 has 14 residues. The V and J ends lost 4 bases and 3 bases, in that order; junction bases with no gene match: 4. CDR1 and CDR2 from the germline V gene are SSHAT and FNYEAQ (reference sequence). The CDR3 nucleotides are TGTGCCAGCAGCTCTGGACAGGGCCACACTGAAGCTTTCTTT. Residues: CASSSGQGHTEAFF.

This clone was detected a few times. CDR3 sequence (DNA): TGTGCCAGCAGCCCGAAAAGGAGGGTGGGCGAGACCCAGTACTTC. This sequence encodes CASSPKRRVGETQYF. The rearrangement uses TRBV7-9 and TRBJ2-5; tentatively, D is TRBD2 (6 bases). The CDR3 has 15 residues. The V end was cut by 5 bases, the J end by 5 bases, with 18 bases between. Per germline, CDR1 SEHNR and CDR2 FQNEAQ (reference sequence).

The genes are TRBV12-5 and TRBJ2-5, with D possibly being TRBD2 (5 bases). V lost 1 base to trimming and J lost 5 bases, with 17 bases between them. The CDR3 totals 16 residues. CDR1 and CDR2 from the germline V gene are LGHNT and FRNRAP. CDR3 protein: CASGLGDTTSGETQYF. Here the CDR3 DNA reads TGTGCTAGTGGTTTGGGTGACACGACCTCGGGGGAGACCCAGTACTTC.

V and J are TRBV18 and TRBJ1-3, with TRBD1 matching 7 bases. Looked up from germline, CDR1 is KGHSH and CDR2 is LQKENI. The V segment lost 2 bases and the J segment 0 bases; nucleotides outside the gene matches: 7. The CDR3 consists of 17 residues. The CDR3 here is CASSPLRDSRSGNTIYF. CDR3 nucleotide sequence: TGTGCCAGCTCACCATTGAGGGACAGTCGCTCTGGAAACACCATATATTTT.

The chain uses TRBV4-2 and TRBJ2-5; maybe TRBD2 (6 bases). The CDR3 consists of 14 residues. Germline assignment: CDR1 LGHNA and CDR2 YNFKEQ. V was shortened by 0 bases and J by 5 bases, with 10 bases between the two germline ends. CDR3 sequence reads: CASSQESSGETQYF. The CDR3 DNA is TGTGCCAGCAGCCAAGAATCCAGCGGGGAGACCCAGTACTTC.

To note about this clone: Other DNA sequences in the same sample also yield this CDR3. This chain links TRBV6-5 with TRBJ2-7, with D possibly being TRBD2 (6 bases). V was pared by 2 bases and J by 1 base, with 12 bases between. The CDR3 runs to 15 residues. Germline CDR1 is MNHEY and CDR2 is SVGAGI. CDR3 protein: CASSYSYSGSYEQYF. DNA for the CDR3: TGTGCCAGCAGTTACAGCTATAGCGGATCCTACGAGCAGTACTTC.

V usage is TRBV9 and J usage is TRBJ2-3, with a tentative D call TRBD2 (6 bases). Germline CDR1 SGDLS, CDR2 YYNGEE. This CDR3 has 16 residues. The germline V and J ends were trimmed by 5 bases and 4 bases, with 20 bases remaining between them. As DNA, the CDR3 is TGTGCCAGCAGGAAGGGACTGTCGGAGAGCCCAGATACGCAGTATTTT. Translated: CASRKGLSESPDTQYF. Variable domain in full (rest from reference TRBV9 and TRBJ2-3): DSGVTQTPKHLITATGQRVTLRCSPRSGDLSVYWYQQSLDQGLQFLIQYYNGEERAKGNILERFSAQQFPDLHSELNLSSLELGDSALYFCASRKGLSESPDTQYFGPGTRLTVL.

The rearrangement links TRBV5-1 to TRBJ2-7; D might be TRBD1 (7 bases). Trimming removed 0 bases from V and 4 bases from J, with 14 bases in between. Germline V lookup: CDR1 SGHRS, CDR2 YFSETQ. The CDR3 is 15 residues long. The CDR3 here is CASSLEGGRGYEQYF. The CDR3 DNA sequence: TGCGCCAGCAGCTTGGAGGGGGGCAGGGGGTACGAGCAGTACTTC. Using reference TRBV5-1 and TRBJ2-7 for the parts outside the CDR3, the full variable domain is KAGVTQTPRYLIKTRGQQVTLSCSPISGHRSVSWYQQTPGQGLQFLFEYFSETQRNKGNFPGRFSGRQFSNSRSEMNVSTLELGDSALYLCASSLEGGRGYEQYFGPGTRLTVT.

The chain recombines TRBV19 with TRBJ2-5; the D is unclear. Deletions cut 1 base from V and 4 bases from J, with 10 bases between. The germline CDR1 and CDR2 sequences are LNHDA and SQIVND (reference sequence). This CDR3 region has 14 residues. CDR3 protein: CASSIASSGETQYF. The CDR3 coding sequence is TGTGCCAGTAGTATAGCGTCTAGTGGAGAGACCCAGTACTTC.

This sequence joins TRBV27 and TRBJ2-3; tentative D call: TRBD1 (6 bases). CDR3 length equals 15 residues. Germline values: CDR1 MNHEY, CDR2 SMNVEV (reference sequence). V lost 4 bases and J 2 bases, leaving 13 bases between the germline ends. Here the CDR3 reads CASSSASGATDTQYF. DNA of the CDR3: TGTGCCAGCAGTTCCGCATCAGGGGCCACAGATACGCAGTATTTT.

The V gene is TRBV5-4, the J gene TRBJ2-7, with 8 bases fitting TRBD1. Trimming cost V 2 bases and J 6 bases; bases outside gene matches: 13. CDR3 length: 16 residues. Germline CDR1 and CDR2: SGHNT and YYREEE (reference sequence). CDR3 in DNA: TGTGCCAGCAGCTTCACGACAGGGGACCCCTCTCGCGAGCAGTACTTC. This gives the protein CASSFTTGDPSREQYF.

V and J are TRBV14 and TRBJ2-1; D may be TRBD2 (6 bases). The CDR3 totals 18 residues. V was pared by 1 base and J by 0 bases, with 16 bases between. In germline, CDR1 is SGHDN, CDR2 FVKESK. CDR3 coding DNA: TGTGCCAGCAGCCAAGTCCGTGGGGCGGGACGCTCCTACAATGAGCAGTTCTTC. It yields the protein CASSQVRGAGRSYNEQFF.

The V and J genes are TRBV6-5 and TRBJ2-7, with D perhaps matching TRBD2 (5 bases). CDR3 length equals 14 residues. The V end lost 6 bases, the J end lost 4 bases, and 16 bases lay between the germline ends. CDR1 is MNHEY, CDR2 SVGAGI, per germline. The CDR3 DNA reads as TGTGCCAGCAGCCCCGACCGGACGGGGTACGAGCAGTACTTC. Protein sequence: CASSPDRTGYEQYF.

The CDR3 sequence is CASSDRYRSSGANVLTF. The CDR3 DNA reads as TGTGCCAGCAGTGATCGATACAGGAGCTCTGGGGCCAACGTCCTGACTTTC. The chain recombines TRBV6-1 with TRBJ2-6; TRBD1 is a possible D gene (5 bases). Trimming pared 3 bases from V and 0 bases from J, leaving 12 bases between. There are 17 residues in the CDR3. CDR1 is MNHNS and CDR2 is SASEGT in the germline V gene.

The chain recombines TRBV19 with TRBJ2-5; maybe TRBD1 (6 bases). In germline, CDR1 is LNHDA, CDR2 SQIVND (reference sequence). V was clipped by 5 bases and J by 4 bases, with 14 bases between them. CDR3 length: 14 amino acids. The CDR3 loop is CASSVALQGETQYF. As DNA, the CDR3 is TGTGCCAGTAGTGTTGCATTACAGGGAGAGACCCAGTACTTC.

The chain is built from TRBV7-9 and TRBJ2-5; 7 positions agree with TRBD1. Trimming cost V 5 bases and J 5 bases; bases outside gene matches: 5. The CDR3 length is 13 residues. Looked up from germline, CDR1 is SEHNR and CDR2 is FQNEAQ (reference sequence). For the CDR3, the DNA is TGTGCCAGCAGCACACAGGGGTTGGAGACCCAGTACTTC. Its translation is CASSTQGLETQYF.